These 21 T cell receptor beta chains were all obtained from the same sample, sequenced in a study of T-cell memory formation after mild COVID-19. TCRdb re-called the 5' RACE reads with MiXCR, one entry per CDR3 protein. The repertoire holds 400,000 to 550,000 distinct CDR3 sequences, with roughly 25% as singletons. The source material was PBMCs or a T cell subset sorted from them (not recorded which). The source is an adult woman who had mild COVID-19 (a few samples of this study predate the infection). Cell type and time point are not known.

CDR3 DNA sequence: TGCGCCAGCAGCCAAGATACGGCGGGAGGGCCGTACGAGCAGTACTTC. This sequence encodes CASSQDTAGGPYEQYF. The chain couples TRBV4-3 to TRBJ2-7, with 9 bases fitting TRBD2. The V segment lost 0 bases and the J segment 4 bases; nucleotides outside the gene matches: 7. The CDR3 is 16 residues long. Germline loops: CDR1 LGHNA, CDR2 YSLEER.

The genes are TRBV6-5 and TRBJ2-7; D is perhaps TRBD1 (5 bases). This CDR3 is 15 amino acids long. CDR1 is MNHEY, CDR2 SVGAGI, per germline. With 2 bases removed from V and 7 bases from J, the gap between germline ends came to 18 bases. The CDR3 nucleotides read TGTGCCAGCAGTTACACCAGGGTACCTCAGGGTGAGCAGTACTTC. It yields the protein CASSYTRVPQGEQYF.

Here the CDR3 reads CARGQGADSPLHF. CDR3 nucleotides: TGTGCCAGGGGACAGGGGGCCGATTCACCCCTCCACTTT. The chain employs TRBV2 and TRBJ1-6; 12 bases align to TRBD1. Germline assignment: CDR1 SNHLY and CDR2 FYNNEI. The junction had 2 bases not matched to a gene; V was cut back by 9 bases and J by 8 bases. This CDR3 has 13 residues. The whole variable domain, filled in from reference TRBV2 and TRBJ1-6, reads EPEVTQTPSHQVTQMGQEVILRCVPISNHLYFYWYRQILGQKVEFLVSFYNNEISEKSEIFDDQFSVERPDGSNFTLKIRSTKLEDSAMYFCARGQGADSPLHFGNGTRLTVT.

The V gene is TRBV29-1, the J gene TRBJ1-2; 7 positions agree with TRBD1. The germline V gene encodes CDR1 SQVTM and CDR2 ANQGSEA. This CDR3 is 15 amino acids long. V gave up 7 bases and J gave up 4 bases; unmatched junction bases: 15. The chain's CDR3 is CSADPAGQWIYGYTF. DNA for the CDR3: TGCAGCGCCGACCCCGCGGGACAGTGGATCTATGGCTACACCTTC.

The chain employs TRBV5-1 and TRBJ1-4; no clear D. CDR1 SGHRS and CDR2 YFSETQ come from the germline V gene. The CDR3 covers 14 residues. V lost 1 base and J lost 3, with 7 bases in between. The CDR3 is CASSLRQANEKLFF. The CDR3 nucleotides are TGCGCCAGCAGCTTGCGGCAAGCTAATGAAAAACTGTTTTTT.

This clonotype has more than one count but fewer than ten. The CDR3 DNA sequence: TGTGCCAGCGCAGAGGGGGAGATTGGCACAGATACGCAGTATTTT. Protein sequence: CASAEGEIGTDTQYF. The chain carries TRBV6-2 or TRBV6-3 and TRBJ2-3; maybe TRBD1 (6 bases). Per the germline V gene, CDR1 is MNHEY and CDR2 is SVGEGT. V was pared by 8 bases and J by 1 base, with 16 bases between. The length of the CDR3 is 15 residues.

This clonotype appeared a few times. The V call is TRBV30, the J call TRBJ2-2; 11 bases fit TRBD2. V was clipped by 3 bases and J by 3 bases; unmatched bases: 3. CDR1 is GTSNPN, CDR2 SVGIG, per germline (reference sequence). The CDR3 extends over 15 amino acids. In nucleotides, the CDR3 is TGTGCCTGGAGGAGACTAGCGGGGTACACCGGGGAGCTGTTTTTT. This encodes CAWRRLAGYTGELFF.

In this sample, this clonotype turned up a few times. The rearrangement joins TRBV12-3 or TRBV12-4 to TRBJ2-1; TRBD1 might be the D (6 bases). The CDR3 is 14 amino acids. V was pared by 5 bases and J by 7 bases, with 15 bases between. The CDR3 loop reads CASSPWTATNEQFF. The DNA of the CDR3 is TGTGCCAGCAGTCCCTGGACAGCTACTAATGAGCAGTTCTTC.

This chain joins TRBV27 and TRBJ2-1; D is unclear. V was pared by 3 bases and J by 0 bases, with 15 bases between. Germline V lookup: CDR1 MNHEY, CDR2 SMNVEV (reference sequence). The CDR3 loop spans 17 amino acids. In DNA form, the CDR3 reads TGTGCCAGCAGTTTTTTTCCTAACCGAGCCTCCTACAATGAGCAGTTCTTC. Residues: CASSFFPNRASYNEQFF.

The gene calls are TRBV7-2 and TRBJ1-2, with D hard to call. This CDR3 spans 15 amino acids. V was clipped by 5 bases and J by 4 bases, with 17 bases between them. The V gene's germline CDR1 is SGHTA and CDR2 FQGNSA. The CDR3, as DNA: TGTGCCAGCAGCCCGGAAGGCTTTGCTTCCTATGGCTACACCTTC. This sequence encodes CASSPEGFASYGYTF.

The rearrangement uses TRBV18 and TRBJ2-7; D uncertain. With 5 bases removed from V and 5 bases from J, the gap between germline ends came to 13 bases. The CDR3 is 13 amino acids. The germline V gene encodes CDR1 KGHSH and CDR2 LQKENI. The CDR3 DNA follows: TGTGCCAGCTCAGAGACACCCACCCACGAGCAGTACTTC. Residues: CASSETPTHEQYF.

This clonotype came up a few times. V gene TRBV7-9 combines with J gene TRBJ2-2, with 10 nucleotides matching TRBD2. The CDR3 has 17 residues. Trimming took 4 bases from V and 6 from J; bases not matched to a gene: 11. Looked up from germline, CDR1 is SEHNR and CDR2 is FQNEAQ (reference sequence). Here the CDR3 reads CASSSASGGADAGELFF. CDR3 in DNA: TGTGCCAGCAGCTCAGCGAGCGGGGGGGCCGACGCCGGGGAGCTGTTTTTT.

The genes are TRBV2 and TRBJ2-6, with TRBD1 identical over 10 bases. Germline values: CDR1 SNHLY, CDR2 FYNNEI. Trimming cost V 6 bases and J 0 bases; bases outside gene matches: 5. The length of the CDR3 is 17 residues. The CDR3 coding sequence is TGTGCCAGCAGAACCGGGACAGGGGCCTCTGGGGCCAACGTCCTGACTTTC. Protein product: CASRTGTGASGANVLTF. Full variable domain (remainder filled in from reference TRBV2 and TRBJ2-6): EPEVTQTPSHQVTQMGQEVILRCVPISNHLYFYWYRQILGQKVEFLVSFYNNEISEKSEIFDDQFSVERPDGSNFTLKIRSTKLEDSAMYFCASRTGTGASGANVLTFGAGSRLTVL.

The table lists this clonotype with a few counts. This chain joins TRBV7-3 and TRBJ2-1; D ambiguous. Germline CDR1 and CDR2: SGHTA and FQGTGA. The CDR3 loop spans 12 amino acids. Deletions cut 4 bases from V and 9 bases from J, with 10 bases between. CDR3: CASSSDMGEQFF. In DNA, the CDR3 is TGTGCCAGCAGCTCAGACATGGGTGAGCAGTTCTTC.

This sequence joins TRBV7-8 and TRBJ2-5; D is ambiguous. Germline assignment: CDR1 SGHVS and CDR2 FQNEAQ. This CDR3 is built from 12 residues. Trimming stripped 4 bases from V and 8 bases from J, with 11 bases between. CDR3 DNA: TGTGCCAGCAGCTACAGAGTAGACACCCAGTACTTC. Translating it yields CASSYRVDTQYF.

This clonotype was detected a few times. This sequence joins TRBV5-1 and TRBJ2-2; 9 bases map to TRBD2. CDR1 and CDR2 from the germline V gene are SGHRS and YFSETQ. J lost 1 base, V lost 1 base, and 2 bases had no gene match. CDR3 length: 16 amino acids. The CDR3 nucleotides are TGCGCCAGCAGCTTGTCACTAGCGGGGAACACCGGGGAGCTGTTTTTT. Translated, it gives CASSLSLAGNTGELFF.

This clonotype was detected only a few times. The V call is TRBV27, the J call TRBJ2-3; D might be TRBD1 (6 bases). CDR3 length: 16 residues. Germline V gene sequence: CDR1 MNHEY, CDR2 SMNVEV (reference sequence). The ends were cut back, 5 bases at V and 0 bases at J, with 15 bases in the middle. CDR3 bases: TGTGCCAGCAGTCTACGTAAAGGGGGAAGCACAGATACGCAGTATTTT. Amino acids: CASSLRKGGSTDTQYF.

The V gene is TRBV7-2, the J gene TRBJ2-5; D may be TRBD1 or TRBD2 (6 bases each). Trimming left V 10 bases short and J 4 bases short, with 16 bases between. The CDR3 length is 13 residues. In germline, CDR1 is SGHTA, CDR2 FQGNSA. CDR3 region: CATSRGVGETQYF. The CDR3 nucleotides are TGTGCCACAAGTAGGGGGGTGGGAGAGACCCAGTACTTC. The full variable domain, in which reference TRBV7-2 and TRBJ2-5 provide the parts outside the CDR3, is GAGVSQSPSNKVTEKGKDVELRCDPISGHTALYWYRQSLGQGLEFLIYFQGNSAPDKSGLPSDRFSAERTGGSVSTLTIQRTQQEDSAVYLCATSRGVGETQYFGPGTRLLVL.

The J gene is TRBJ2-3, the V gene TRBV5-1, with D possibly matching TRBD2 (6 bases). The CDR3 sequence is 14 residues long. V lost 7 bases to trimming and J lost 3 bases, with 15 bases between them. Germline CDR1 SGHRS, CDR2 YFSETQ. CDR3 DNA sequence: TGCGCCAGCTTTGGCGGGGATGCGACAGATACGCAGTATTTT. Amino acid sequence: CASFGGDATDTQYF. Supplemented by reference TRBV5-1 and TRBJ2-3, the full variable domain reads KAGVTQTPRYLIKTRGQQVTLSCSPISGHRSVSWYQQTPGQGLQFLFEYFSETQRNKGNFPGRFSGRQFSNSRSEMNVSTLELGDSALYLCASFGGDATDTQYFGPGTRLTVL.

This clonotype was counted a few times. The rearrangement uses TRBV10-2 and TRBJ2-3; the D is unclear. Deletions cut 3 bases from V and 5 bases from J, with 3 bases between. The germline V gene has CDR1 WSHSY and CDR2 SAAADI. The CDR3 has 11 residues. The CDR3 DNA follows: TGCGCCAGCAGTGACGGAGATACGCAGTATTTT. Translation gives CASSDGDTQYF.

The V call is TRBV6-1, the J call TRBJ2-5, with D perhaps TRBD1 or TRBD2 (6 bases each). With 9 bases removed from V and 2 bases from J, the gap between germline ends came to 19 bases. The CDR3 runs 15 residues. The germline V gene encodes CDR1 MNHNS and CDR2 SASEGT. The CDR3 DNA reads as TGTGCCAGGAAAGACTCCAGAGGGGGGCAAGAGACCCAGTACTTC. Protein product: CARKDSRGGQETQYF.